This T cell receptor beta chain was captured by sequencing in a study of cytomegalovirus exposure and HLA in healthy donors (dated by TCRdb to between 2016 and 2019). With respect to the entire study: An earlier analysis of several hundred of the donors reported 276 Gb of sequence data and around 110 million unique TCR beta sequences obtained from some 200 million T cells. An early release that covered 640 HLA-typed donors contained approximately 300 gigabases of sequencing data and around 85 million unique TCR sequences. On average, over 200,000 unique TCR beta nucleotide sequences were sequenced per donor among roughly 430 genotyped donors of the cohort, with 15% to 20% of those sequences being non-productive. HLA typing included class I and class II loci at four-digit resolution. Every discovery cohort repertoire had been produced on one sequencing platform. The aim of the study was to test whether cataloging public T cell receptors could identify signatures of past pathogen exposure. Several DR-DQ haplotypes were treated as single units for association and clustering because of strong linkage in the cohort. Besides the first cohort of some 670 subjects, a separate validation cohort made up of 120 different subjects was used. In an earlier analysis of around 540 of the donors, high-throughput TCR beta sequencing was used to judge whether each TCR beta V gene segment behaved as functional or pseudogenic. A later analysis re-analyzed previously published TCR beta repertoires from 666 donors and added high-resolution HLA genotyping to study TCR occurrence patterns. The number of donors typed differed by locus, with 629-630 for A, B, C, DRB1 and DQB1, more than 500 for DQA1, over 600 for DPA1, and some 470 for DPB1. High-throughput TCR immunosequencing, statistical association of individual TCRs with disease status, and machine learning were combined to predict cytomegalovirus infection status. Among the roughly 400 genotyped donors, around 79% belonged to the genetic ancestry cluster associated with self-reported Caucasian donors. Using immunosequencing, the study profiled T cell repertoires from fewer than 700 subjects and related those repertoires to cytomegalovirus serostatus. The later analysis used no new phenotypic data to find candidate immune exposures, relying instead on TCR beta sequences and their occurrence across donors. Donor age, sex, ethnicity and CMV serostatus were compiled alongside the repertoire data. In a later genetic analysis, genome-wide SNP genotypes for about 65% of the roughly 670 donors were used, and that subset was treated as a discovery cohort.

Inclusive of the bounding cysteine and phenylalanine, the CDR3 is 11 residues long. This entry keeps only the CDR3 DNA: 33 bases, framed from base 1. As encoded in the germline V gene, CDR1 is LGHNT while CDR2 is FRNRAP. Trimming at the junction amounts to 4 bases on V and 2 bases on J, and the germline ends lie 3 bases apart. What the work shows at the level of the full study, not this receptor alone: Most TCR sequences were observed very rarely across donors, whereas some public TCRs were present in many individuals. Because HLA typing was missing for some donors at each locus, association tests included only the typed subset. The study gave a list of around 170 TCR beta chains associated with cytomegalovirus. The classifier was reported to diagnose cytomegalovirus status with high specificity and sensitivity in both the original cohort and the validation cohort. In a later analysis, several top co-occurrence clusters were reported to appear linked to parvovirus B19, influenza, CMV and Epstein-Barr virus. A later analysis associated 15,000 to 20,000 TCR beta sequences with specific HLA alleles at a false discovery rate of 0.05. Strong co-occurrence of HLA alleles, especially DR and DQ, made assigning TCR associations to individual alleles difficult. According to a later analysis, TCR association rates differed among HLA loci, with DRB1 alleles showing the most associated TCRs and HLA-C alleles showing the fewest. Presence/absence analyses assumed roughly uniform sequencing depth across donors, an assumption that may not hold. An earlier analysis of some 560 of the donors showed that most TCR beta V segments appeared in productive rearrangements either about 87% or about 30% of the time, which broadly matched IMGT annotations. In a later genetic analysis, a missense DCLRE1C variant was associated with V-gene and J-gene trimming of TCR beta chains, and the association was replicated in an independent cohort. A further reported finding was that TCR beta sequences accurately predicted the HLA-A and HLA-B alleles for most subjects in the first cohort. A few of the identified cytomegalovirus-associated TCR beta chains were confirmed in vitro to be specific for cytomegalovirus antigens. This cohort had only TCR beta chains sequenced, and the lack of alpha or paired-chain data limited which features could be detected. According to a later genetic analysis, donors in an Asian-associated ancestry cluster had fewer N-insertions in productive TCRs than the approximately 650-donor mean. Because counts were too low, about 18 rarely observed V segments, including chromosome 9 orphons, were excluded from the earlier analysis of 500 to 700 of the donors. A group of highly shared sequence variants was considered likely to be a technical artifact of the sequencing pipeline. A later analysis found that most CMV-associated TCR beta chains appeared HLA-restricted, with HLA associations seemingly driven largely by CMV exposure. For the cohort, immune exposure information was limited to CMV serostatus. In a later analysis, HLA-associated TCR beta chains were found to be more clonally expanded and to have lower generation probabilities than equally common non-associated chains. The authors suggested that the approach could potentially be generalized to other disease states and immunological phenotypes. Some IMGT-functional V segments, including TRBV6-2 and TRBV6-3, could not be distinguished by the 87-base-pair reads and were therefore excluded. Correlated functional status among segregating V segments might reflect linkage disequilibrium, but an unknown experimental factor could not be ruled out.

The cohort comprised around 690 healthy bone marrow donors. Cohort members were all nominally healthy when sampled, although unrecorded immune exposures were likely present. The donor was CMV seronegative and belonged to the group of 320 or so seronegative cohort members. A peripheral blood sample was collected from each donor, and TCR beta sequencing was performed on peripheral blood mononuclear cells. The Qiagen DNeasy Blood Extraction Kit was used to extract genomic DNA from the blood cell samples. The receptor library was made with the immunoSEQ multiplex PCR assay. A mixture of 60 forward primers for TCR Vbeta segments and 13 reverse primers for TCR Jbeta segments was used in the multiplex PCR. The CDR3 region of rearranged TCR beta genes was amplified from genomic DNA by a multiplex PCR assay. Amplified TCR beta libraries were sequenced as 87-base-pair reads on the Illumina HiSeq System. Per the source publication's procedure: Across the 670 or so repertoires, a later analysis counted tens of millions of unique TCR beta chains, some 11 million of which were shared by at least two donors. To remove PCR and sequencing errors, raw reads were error-corrected and collapsed into unique sequences using a nearest-neighbor algorithm that merged closely related sequences. V, D and J gene segments were assigned by aligning CDR3 sequences to IMGT reference sequences. Each retained sequence needed at least a six-nucleotide match to both a V gene segment and a J gene segment. A rearrangement counted as productive if the CDR3 had no stop codons and remained in frame with V and J, and every other rearrangement counted as non-productive. Following IMGT convention, CDR3 was defined as the stretch from the second conserved V-encoded cysteine up to the conserved J-encoded phenylalanine. The earlier analysis of fewer than 700 of the donors excluded sequences that lacked an unambiguous match to a single V gene segment. In an earlier analysis of approximately 560 of the donors, a V segment was called functional when productive rearrangements were above 56.7%, and segregating when the standard deviation between donors exceeded 5%. A statistical classification framework was developed to diagnose cytomegalovirus status using the catalog of TCR beta chain sequences. In a later analysis, TCR nucleotide sequences were compared against IMGT/GENE-DB human TR gene sequences so that V and J genes could be assigned. The TCRdist pipeline was used in a later analysis to assign CDR3 sequences and most-parsimonious VDJ recombination scenarios. In a later analysis, each TCR beta chain was defined by its CDR3 amino acid sequence together with its V-gene family, and reads lacking a unique V-gene family were excluded. A later analysis removed several hundred highly shared, low-generation-probability nucleotide sequences to deal with suspected cross-contamination and a sequencing artifact. In a later analysis, a clonal expansion index was calculated for each public chain from normalized within-repertoire ranks of inferred template counts. In a later analysis, generation probabilities were computed with a VDJ recombination model fitted to out-of-frame rearrangements, and the resulting probabilities were checked against IGoR. A later analysis scored TCR-TCR, TCR-HLA and TCR-CMV co-occurrence with hypergeometric tests, applying a repertoire-size bias correction to TCR pairs. False discovery rates were estimated in a later analysis by permuting HLA or CMV assignments 20 times. In a later analysis, co-occurring TCRs were grouped with DBSCAN, and TCRdist sequence similarity was added when clustering was performed within HLA-allele-positive subsets. Repertoires with fewer than 30,000 or more than 120,000 public chains, plus five repertoires with anomalous nucleotide sharing, were excluded from co-occurrence clustering. Entries here come from immuneACCESS through TCRdb and include only in-frame sequences with V and J called. Some clones fail to appear in such tables; in the studies checked, an unresolved V gene covers under half of the shortfall, and the cause of the remainder is unknown. The D gene and trimming were derived from the DNA, and the V and J assignments and clone size from that table. Recorded for this sample are 200,000 or so clones; over 65% of them occurred a single time. The top ten hold about 16% of the sample.

As regards this clone: The clone's antigen remains unknown. One base away there is no much larger clone; base qualities are not given.

Input material: PBMCs. The receptor comes from a man aged 35 to 55 in good health and CMV-seronegative. The chain links TRBV12-5 with TRBJ2-7; no confident D gene assignment can be made. The DNA is as follows: TGTGCTAGTGGTTCTCCCTACGAGCAGTACTTC. The encoded protein is CASGSPYEQYF.